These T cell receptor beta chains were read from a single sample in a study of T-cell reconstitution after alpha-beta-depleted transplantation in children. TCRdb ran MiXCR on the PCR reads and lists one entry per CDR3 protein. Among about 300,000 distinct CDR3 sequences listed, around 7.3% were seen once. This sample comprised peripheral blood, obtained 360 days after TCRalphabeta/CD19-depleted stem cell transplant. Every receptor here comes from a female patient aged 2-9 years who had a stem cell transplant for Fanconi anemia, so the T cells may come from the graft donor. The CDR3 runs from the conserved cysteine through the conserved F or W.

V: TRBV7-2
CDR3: CASSTQGVEAFF

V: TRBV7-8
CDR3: CASSLEERYFNTEAFF

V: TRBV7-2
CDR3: CASSLGGQGGRDTQYF

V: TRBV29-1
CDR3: CSVTRSGNEQFF

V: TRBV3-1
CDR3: CASSQDLYSGLASYEQYF

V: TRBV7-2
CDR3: CASSLGLRTDPYYNEQFF

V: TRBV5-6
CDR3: CASSYRGLRETQYF

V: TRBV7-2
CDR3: CASSLFFGETQYF

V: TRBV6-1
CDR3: CASSEGPYLRNTEAFF

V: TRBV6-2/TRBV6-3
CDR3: CASSTRTGTGILSNTGELFF

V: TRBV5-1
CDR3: CASSFRGPPTNTGELFF

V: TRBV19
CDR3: CASSGQSYQPQHF